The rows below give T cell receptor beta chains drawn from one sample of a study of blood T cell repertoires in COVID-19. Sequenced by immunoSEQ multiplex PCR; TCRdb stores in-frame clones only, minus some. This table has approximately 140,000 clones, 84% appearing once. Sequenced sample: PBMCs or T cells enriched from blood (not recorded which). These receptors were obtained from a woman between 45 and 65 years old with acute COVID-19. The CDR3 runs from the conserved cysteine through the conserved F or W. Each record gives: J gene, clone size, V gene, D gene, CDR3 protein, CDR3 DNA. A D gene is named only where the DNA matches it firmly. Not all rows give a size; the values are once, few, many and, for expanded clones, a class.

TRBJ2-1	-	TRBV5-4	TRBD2	CASSLGSVGLAGAEQFF	TGTGCCAGCAGCTTGGGGTCGGTGGGACTAGCGGGAGCTGAGCAGTTCTTC
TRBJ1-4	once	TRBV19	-	CASSISGGLNEKLFF	TGTGCCAGTAGTATTTCGGGGGGGCTTAATGAAAAACTGTTTTTT
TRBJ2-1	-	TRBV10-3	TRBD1	CAISDLLGGQGEFF	TGTGCCATCAGTGACCTCCTGGGGGGACAGGGCGAGTTCTTC
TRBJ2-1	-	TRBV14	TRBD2	CASSPTSGGYNEQFF	TGTGCCAGCAGCCCTACTAGCGGGGGGTACAATGAGCAGTTCTTC
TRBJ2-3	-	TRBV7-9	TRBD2	CASSKGTSPSSTDTQYF	TGTGCCAGCAGCAAAGGGACTAGCCCAAGCTCCACAGATACGCAGTATTTT
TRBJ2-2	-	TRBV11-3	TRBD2	CASSPPTSGNTGELFF	TGTGCCAGCAGCCCACCGACTAGCGGGAACACCGGGGAGCTGTTTTTT
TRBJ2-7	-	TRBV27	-	CASSPNVRGTEQYF	TGTGCCAGCAGTCCAAATGTTCGGGGGACCGAGCAGTACTTC
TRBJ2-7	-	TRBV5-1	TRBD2	CASSQLAGEGEQYF	TGCGCCAGCAGCCAACTAGCGGGAGAGGGGGAGCAGTACTTC
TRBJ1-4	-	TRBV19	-	CASSIGGTTNEKLFF	TGTGCCAGTAGTATTGGGGGGACAACTAATGAAAAACTGTTTTTT
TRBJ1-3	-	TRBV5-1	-	CASSLAQPPGNTIYF	TGCGCCAGCAGCTTGGCACAGCCCCCTGGAAACACCATATATTTT
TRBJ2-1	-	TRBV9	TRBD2	CASSFGLAVNEQFF	TGTGCCAGCAGCTTTGGACTAGCGGTCAATGAGCAGTTCTTC
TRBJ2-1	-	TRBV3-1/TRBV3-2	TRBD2	CASSPRGLESYNEQFF	TGTGCCAGCAGCCCAAGGGGACTAGAAAGTTACAATGAGCAGTTCTTC
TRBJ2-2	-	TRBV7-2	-	CASSPFGGSGTGELFF	TGTGCCAGCAGCCCCTTTGGGGGTAGCGGCACCGGGGAGCTGTTTTTT
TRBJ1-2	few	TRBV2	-	CVPRSYGYTF	TGTGTTCCTAGGAGCTATGGCTACACCTTC
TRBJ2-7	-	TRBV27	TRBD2	CASRGLAGGPERGEQYF	TGTGCCAGCAGGGGACTAGCGGGAGGCCCCGAGCGTGGCGAGCAGTACTTC